The 22 T cell receptor beta chains below were found in one sample sequenced in a study of shared clonotypes between healthy human individuals. Clones were sequenced by immunoSEQ multiplex PCR, and TCRdb holds only the in-frame ones, with some missing. Of about a million clones in the sample, around 76% were seen once. Specimen: memory CD4+ T cells sorted from blood. Documented subset: CD45RA-negative fraction. These receptors all come from a man aged 18 to 30 in good health.

This sequence joins TRBV6-5 and TRBJ1-1, with 10 bases matching TRBD1. Germline CDR1 reads MNHEY; CDR2 reads SVGAGI. The CDR3 spans 14 residues. Germline trimming cut 7 bases from V and 4 bases from J; bases unmatched to any gene: 6. The CDR3 bases are TGTGCCAGCACCAGGGACAGGGGAAGCACTGAAGCTTTCTTT. Its translation is CASTRDRGSTEAFF.

The chain couples TRBV7-9 to TRBJ1-1; D is ambiguous. Germline CDR1 reads SEHNR; CDR2 reads FQNEAQ (reference sequence). With 0 bases removed from V and 0 bases from J, the gap between germline ends came to 17 bases. This CDR3 contains 18 residues. CDR3 in amino acids: CASSLAVLRRNMNTEAFF. CDR3 DNA: TGTGCCAGCAGCTTAGCAGTTTTGAGACGGAACATGAACACTGAAGCTTTCTTT.

The chain employs TRBV7-9 and TRBJ2-1; no clear D gene. V was clipped by 8 bases and J by 0 bases, with 11 bases between them. Germline V lookup: CDR1 SEHNR, CDR2 FQNEAQ (reference sequence). The CDR3 is 14 amino acids. Here the CDR3 reads CASSASISYNEQFF. The CDR3 coding sequence is TGTGCCAGCTCAGCGAGCATCTCCTACAATGAGCAGTTCTTC.

This clone was counted a few times. The gene calls are TRBV6-1 and TRBJ2-7; no clear D gene. Trimming took off 5 bases at V and 4 bases at J, with 12 bases between the two ends. This CDR3 contains 13 residues. Germline values: CDR1 MNHNS, CDR2 SASEGT. CDR3 sequence reads: CASSRLKGYEQYF. Here the CDR3 DNA reads TGTGCCAGCAGTCGACTGAAAGGATACGAGCAGTACTTC.

The gene calls are TRBV5-1 and TRBJ2-2; D unclear. The CDR3 consists of 15 residues. V was cut by 2 bases and J by 4 bases, with 12 bases left in between. Germline V gene data show CDR1 as SGHRS and CDR2 as YFSETQ. CDR3 nucleotide sequence: TGCGCCAGCAGCTTAGAACAGCTTTCCACCGGGGAGCTGTTTTTT. Its protein product is CASSLEQLSTGELFF.

The chain combines TRBV18 with TRBJ2-7; 7 nucleotides align to TRBD1. The CDR3 spans 14 residues. Trimming at V came to 5 bases and at J to 3 bases, leaving 7 bases not matched to a gene. CDR1 is KGHSH, CDR2 LQKENI, per germline. CDR3 protein: CASSSGTANYEQYF. CDR3 sequence (DNA): TGTGCCAGCTCATCCGGGACAGCGAACTACGAGCAGTACTTC.

This clone was picked up many times. V is TRBV6-5 and J is TRBJ1-2; no definite D call. The germline V gene encodes CDR1 MNHEY and CDR2 SVGAGI. V was clipped by 6 bases and J by 2 bases, with 13 bases between them. The CDR3 covers 14 residues. This chain's CDR3 is CASRPPGVNYGYTF. The CDR3 bases are TGTGCCAGCAGGCCTCCGGGAGTAAACTATGGCTACACCTTC.

The count of this clone is one. V gene TRBV30 combines with J gene TRBJ2-1; D call uncertain. V was pared by 4 bases and J by 0 bases, with 10 bases between. This CDR3 has 14 residues. The germline V gene encodes CDR1 GTSNPN and CDR2 SVGIG (reference sequence). The CDR3 nucleotides are TGTGCCTGGACGTTCCAGAGCTCCTACAATGAGCAGTTCTTC. Translation gives CAWTFQSSYNEQFF.

The rearrangement links TRBV2 to TRBJ2-1, with 8 nucleotides matching TRBD2. CDR3 length: 13 residues. Per the germline V gene, CDR1 is SNHLY and CDR2 is FYNNEI. The ends lost 7 bases at V and 7 bases at J; junction bases unmatched: 6. The CDR3 region is CASMSGSANEQFF. The DNA for the CDR3 is TGTGCCAGCATGAGCGGGAGTGCTAATGAGCAGTTCTTC.

In the case of this clone: One end of the junction does not line up with germline, which may come from a read error. The V gene is TRBV27, the J gene TRBJ2-7, with 12 bases fitting TRBD1. The CDR3 has 15 residues. Germline CDR1 reads MNHEY; CDR2 reads SMNVEV (reference sequence). CDR3 in amino acids: CASSSLRDRGPGVDF. In DNA form, the CDR3 reads TGTGCCAGCAGTTCACTCCGGGACAGGGGGCCCGGAGTGGACTTC.

This clone was seen a handful of times. The chain combines TRBV6-5 with TRBJ2-7, with 7 bases fitting TRBD1. J lost 3 bases, V lost 2 bases, and 10 bases had no gene match. The germline CDR1 and CDR2 sequences are MNHEY and SVGAGI. There are 16 residues in the CDR3. CDR3 residues: CASSYRMPGQVYEQYF. CDR3 coding DNA: TGTGCCAGCAGTTACCGGATGCCCGGACAGGTCTACGAGCAGTACTTC.

CDR3 region: CASSESQFKQYF. The CDR3 nucleotides read TGTGCCAGCAGTGAATCCCAATTCAAGCAGTACTTC. This sequence joins TRBV2 and TRBJ2-7, with D hard to call. CDR3 length equals 12 residues. The V gene's germline CDR1 is SNHLY and CDR2 FYNNEI. Trimming pared 2 bases from V and 8 bases from J, leaving 10 bases between.

This clone was picked up a small number of times. The chain couples TRBV6-5 to TRBJ1-1; D not certain. CDR1 and CDR2 from the germline V gene are MNHEY and SVGAGI. The CDR3 is made up of 14 amino acids. The V end lost 6 bases, the J end lost 5 bases, and 16 bases lay between the germline ends. CDR3 coding DNA: TGTGCCAGCAGAATGGACCCAACGCGGACTGAAGCTTTCTTT. Its protein is CASRMDPTRTEAFF.

This sequence joins TRBV6-6 and TRBJ2-7; D perhaps matches TRBD2 (6 bases). The CDR3 covers 12 residues. Trimming took 5 bases from V and 2 from J, leaving 7 bases between them. Germline assignment: CDR1 MNHNY and CDR2 SVGAGI (reference sequence). The CDR3 loop is CASSRTTYEQYF. CDR3 sequence (DNA): TGTGCCAGCAGTCGGACTACCTACGAGCAGTACTTC.

The V gene is TRBV14, the J gene TRBJ2-1, with 11 positions matching TRBD2. Germline V lookup: CDR1 SGHDN, CDR2 FVKESK. The CDR3 consists of 15 residues. J lost 10 bases, V lost 1 base, and 6 bases had no gene match. This CDR3 is CASSQVAGGHGEQFF. The CDR3 region has the DNA TGTGCCAGCAGCCAAGTAGCGGGAGGGCATGGGGAGCAGTTCTTC.

Only a few counts were recorded for this clone. The chain uses TRBV10-3 and TRBJ2-3, with 7 positions matching TRBD1. The CDR3 loop spans 14 amino acids. Germline assignment: CDR1 ENHRY and CDR2 SYGVKD. The J segment lost 2 bases and the V segment lost 11 bases, leaving 10 bases of the junction unmatched. CDR3 DNA: TGTGCCTCCGAGACAGGGTCGTTCACAGATACGCAGTATTTT. It yields the protein CASETGSFTDTQYF.

The chain couples TRBV5-1 to TRBJ2-1; D is undetermined. The CDR3 is 13 amino acids. V gave up 0 bases and J gave up 7 bases, with 8 bases separating them. Germline V gene lookup returns CDR1 SGHRS and CDR2 YFSETQ. In DNA form, the CDR3 reads TGCGCCAGCAGCTTGGACGCTCTGAATGAGCAGTTCTTC. As protein: CASSLDALNEQFF. The full variable domain, its missing parts supplied by reference TRBV5-1 and TRBJ2-1, is KAGVTQTPRYLIKTRGQQVTLSCSPISGHRSVSWYQQTPGQGLQFLFEYFSETQRNKGNFPGRFSGRQFSNSRSEMNVSTLELGDSALYLCASSLDALNEQFFGPGTRLTVL.

The CDR3 is CASSPSVGETQYF. The CDR3 DNA follows: TGCGCCAGCTCCCCTTCGGTAGGGGAGACCCAGTACTTC. The chain recombines TRBV5-1 with TRBJ2-5; no clear D gene. In germline, CDR1 is SGHRS, CDR2 YFSETQ. The CDR3 contains 13 residues. Trimming took off 7 bases at V and 5 bases at J, with 15 bases between the two ends.

The gene calls are TRBV6-6 and TRBJ1-1; D is perhaps TRBD1 (5 bases). The CDR3 runs 13 residues. Deletions cut 4 bases from V and 3 bases from J, with 9 bases between. Germline V gene data show CDR1 as MNHNY and CDR2 as SVGAGI (reference sequence). CDR3 DNA sequence: TGTGCCAGCAGTTCGGGGGGGTACACTGAAGCTTTCTTT. As protein: CASSSGGYTEAFF.

CDR3 bases: TGTGCCAGTACAATCAGGGCCAGACTGAACACTGAAGCTTTCTTT. Protein sequence: CASTIRARLNTEAFF. The rearrangement joins TRBV6-1 to TRBJ1-1; TRBD1 might be the D (5 bases). Trimming cost V 9 bases and J 0 bases, with 17 bases left between them. Germline loops: CDR1 MNHNS, CDR2 SASEGT. CDR3 length: 15 residues.

The V and J genes are TRBV19 and TRBJ1-5; TRBD1 matches 7 bases. The CDR3 extends over 14 amino acids. Per germline, CDR1 LNHDA and CDR2 SQIVND (reference sequence). With 6 bases clipped from V and 2 bases from J, the junction kept 4 bases outside the gene matches. CDR3 DNA: TGTGCCAGTAGCGCTGGACAGGGCAATCAGCCCCAGCATTTT. Its translation: CASSAGQGNQPQHF.

This clone appeared a single time. Other nucleotide sequences in the sample specify the same CDR3. The CDR3 nucleotides read TGTGCCAGCAGCTTAGGGCAGGACTATGGCTACACCTTC. Encoded protein: CASSLGQDYGYTF. The chain is built from TRBV5-4 and TRBJ1-2, with D uncertain. CDR3 length: 13 amino acids. Germline values: CDR1 SGHNT, CDR2 YYREEE (reference sequence). The ends were cut back, 2 bases at V and 3 bases at J, with 8 bases in the middle.